This TCR beta chain was found in a study of T cells in narcolepsy. Whole-study results and caveats: HCRT-specific and TRIB2-specific autoreactive clonotypes appeared among same-patient CSF and blood CD4+ clonotypes. Healthy controls reportedly lacked the autoreactive clonotypes serially found in patients' blood.

Measured with immunoSEQ multiplex PCR; TCRdb has only the in-frame clones, and not every one. Of about 32,000 clones detected, roughly nine tenths appear once; the ten largest clones hold approximately 0.8%. As for this clone: No antigen is known for it.

V was pared by 0 bases and J by 10 bases, with 11 bases between. The CDR3 covers 13 residues. The germline CDR1 and CDR2 sequences are SGHNT and YYREEE (reference sequence). This clonotype originated in a human donor with narcolepsy. The genes are TRBV5-4 and TRBJ2-1; D might be TRBD1 (6 bases). The sample taken for sequencing was CD45RA- memory CD4+ T cells from PBMCs. CDR3 loop: CASSLVERGEQFF. As DNA, the CDR3 is TGTGCCAGCAGCTTGGTCGAGAGGGGGGAGCAGTTCTTC.